The next 14 T cell receptor beta chains were all read from a single sample in a study of cytomegalovirus exposure and HLA in healthy donors. The PCR ran on 60 Vbeta and 13 Jbeta primers. The data were produced by immunoSEQ multiplex PCR, yet TCRdb's version contains in-frame clones alone and is incomplete. The sample consists of 100,000 to 150,000 clones, under 85% of them appearing once. Specimen: PBMCs. These receptors were taken from a woman aged 45-65 years in good health and CMV-seropositive.

This clone was counted a single time. This chain connects TRBV2 to TRBJ1-5; maybe TRBD1 (5 bases). Between the trimmed V and J ends, which lost 8 bases and 3 bases, there was a span of 11 bases. This CDR3 spans 13 amino acids. Germline loops: CDR1 SNHLY, CDR2 FYNNEI. The CDR3 sequence: CASSGRDNQPQHF. The CDR3 region has the DNA TGTGCCAGCTCCGGCAGGGACAATCAGCCCCAGCATTTT. The entire variable domain, with the rest obtained from reference TRBV2 and TRBJ1-5, is as follows: EPEVTQTPSHQVTQMGQEVILRCVPISNHLYFYWYRQILGQKVEFLVSFYNNEISEKSEIFDDQFSVERPDGSNFTLKIRSTKLEDSAMYFCASSGRDNQPQHFGDGTRLSIL.

This clone was seen a single time. The chain recombines TRBV5-6 with TRBJ1-1; no firm D call. The germline V gene encodes CDR1 SGHDT and CDR2 YYEEEE. The V end was cut by 5 bases, the J end by 1 base, with 15 bases between. The CDR3 covers 15 residues. CDR3 loop: CASSYVPRGNTEAFF. Here the CDR3 DNA reads TGTGCCAGCAGTTACGTCCCCCGGGGGAACACTGAAGCTTTCTTT. Filled out from reference TRBV5-6 and TRBJ1-1, the complete variable domain reads DAGVTQSPTHLIKTRGQQVTLRCSPKSGHDTVSWYQQALGQGPQFIFQYYEEEERQRGNFPDRFSGHQFPNYSSELNVNALLLGDSALYLCASSYVPRGNTEAFFGQGTRLTVV.

J is TRBJ2-2 and V is TRBV7-2, with 9 bases lining up with TRBD2. The germline CDR1 and CDR2 sequences are SGHTA and FQGNSA. With 3 bases clipped from V and 5 bases from J, the junction kept 4 bases outside the gene matches. This CDR3 is 15 amino acids long. CDR3 region: CASSLRGGGTGELFF. The DNA for the CDR3 is TGTGCCAGCAGCTTGCGGGGGGGTGGGACCGGGGAGCTGTTTTTT.

The chain couples TRBV7-2 to TRBJ2-3; 7 positions match TRBD2. In germline, CDR1 is SGHTA, CDR2 FQGNSA. The CDR3 runs to 13 residues. Trimming removed 5 bases from V and 6 bases from J; junction bases left unmatched: 5. CDR3 loop: CASSGLGRDTQYF. The CDR3 bases are TGTGCCAGCAGCGGCCTCGGGAGGGATACGCAGTATTTT.

This clone was observed a handful of times. This chain joins TRBV5-6 and TRBJ2-3; the D gene is possibly TRBD2 (6 bases). CDR3 length equals 15 residues. Deletions cut 1 base from V and 5 bases from J, with 14 bases between. The germline CDR1 and CDR2 sequences are SGHDT and YYEEEE. CDR3 in DNA: TGTGCCAGCAGCTTGCGTCTAGCGCGGGTAGATACGCAGTATTTT. This sequence encodes CASSLRLARVDTQYF.

This clone was seen a single time. The J gene is TRBJ1-3, the V gene TRBV5-1; possibly TRBD1 for D (6 bases). Trimming shortened V by 0 bases and J by 0 bases, and 13 bases separated the two germline ends. The length of the CDR3 is 17 residues. From germline, CDR1 is SGHRS and CDR2 YFSETQ. The CDR3 DNA is TGCGCCAGCAGCTTGGGGGCTACAGGGATCTCTGGAAACACCATATATTTT. This gives the protein CASSLGATGISGNTIYF.

The chain carries TRBV6-5 and TRBJ1-1; 8 nucleotides agree with TRBD1. V trimming: 6 bases; J trimming: 9 bases; junction bases outside the gene matches: 6. The CDR3 length is 12 residues. From germline, CDR1 is MNHEY and CDR2 SVGAGI. The CDR3 sequence is CASSPNRGKAFF. The CDR3, as DNA: TGTGCCAGCAGCCCCAACAGGGGGAAAGCTTTCTTT.

There are a few counts of this clone. For the CDR3, the DNA is TGTGCCAGCAGTAACGGACTATTGCAGTACTTC. Protein sequence: CASSNGLLQYF. The genes are TRBV6-5 and TRBJ2-5, with D possibly being TRBD2 (6 bases). The CDR3 runs to 11 residues. The germline V gene has CDR1 MNHEY and CDR2 SVGAGI. Between the trimmed V and J ends, which lost 5 bases and 11 bases, there was a span of 12 bases.

This chain uses TRBV7-2 with TRBJ1-3, with unresolved D. Germline CDR1 reads SGHTA; CDR2 reads FQGNSA. The CDR3 totals 11 residues. The ends were cut back, 3 bases at V and 6 bases at J, with 3 bases in the middle. The CDR3 protein is CASSFINTIYF. Written as DNA, the CDR3 is TGTGCCAGCAGCTTCATAAACACCATATATTTT.

The rearrangement uses TRBV4-1 and TRBJ1-4; no firm D call. From germline, CDR1 is MGHRA and CDR2 YSYEKL. V gave up 1 base and J gave up 7 bases, with 10 bases separating them. This CDR3 comprises 14 residues. CDR3 in DNA: TGCGCCAGCAGCCAAGCCGGGTTGAGTGAAAAACTGTTTTTT. Translating gives CASSQAGLSEKLFF.

This chain joins TRBV5-4 and TRBJ2-1; 8 bases agree with TRBD1. Germline loops: CDR1 SGHNT, CDR2 YYREEE (reference sequence). Trimming cost V 4 bases and J 4 bases; bases outside gene matches: 10. The CDR3 contains 16 residues. The CDR3 DNA follows: TGTGCCAGCAGCGGGCCGAAGACAGGGGCTTACAATGAGCAGTTCTTC. Its protein is CASSGPKTGAYNEQFF.

The V gene is TRBV7-8, the J gene TRBJ2-5; 7 bases map to TRBD2. The CDR3 loop spans 14 amino acids. Germline CDR1 is SGHVS and CDR2 is FQNEAQ. V gave up 5 bases and J gave up 5 bases; unmatched junction bases: 8. The CDR3 bases are TGTGCCAGCAGCGCGAGCGGGGCACCGGAGACCCAGTACTTC. Its protein is CASSASGAPETQYF.

V usage is TRBV5-4 and J usage is TRBJ2-1; TRBD1 agrees at 9 bases. With V trimmed by 3 bases and J by 5 bases, 6 bases remained unmatched. Germline V gives CDR1 SGHNT, CDR2 YYREEE (reference sequence). This CDR3 spans 15 amino acids. The CDR3 bases are TGTGCCAGCAGCTCATCGGACAGGGGTAACAATGAGCAGTTCTTC. Its translation is CASSSSDRGNNEQFF.

V gene TRBV2 combines with J gene TRBJ1-6, with 7 bases aligning to TRBD1. J was trimmed by 9 bases and V by 8 bases; bases with no gene match: 7. The CDR3 spans 13 residues. Germline lookup yields CDR1 SNHLY and CDR2 FYNNEI. CDR3 sequence (DNA): TGTGCCAGCTCCGGACAGGCGCGTTCACCCCTCCACTTT. Its protein is CASSGQARSPLHF.